A single sample gave rise to the 32 T cell receptor beta chains below, sequenced in a study of T cell responses to AZD1222 COVID-19 vaccine. Only in-frame clones appear in the TCRdb table, and some are missing; sequencing was by immunoSEQ multiplex PCR. The table lists roughly 150,000 clones, 87% of them singletons. The sequencing here drew on peripheral blood, taken 28 days after the second AZD1222 dose. These TCRs come from an adult who received the AZD1222 COVID-19 vaccine.

V usage is TRBV19 and J usage is TRBJ2-3; no clear D gene. Trimming left V 8 bases short and J 0 bases short, with 9 bases between. Per the germline V gene, CDR1 is LNHDA and CDR2 is SQIVND (reference sequence). This CDR3 has 13 residues. This CDR3 reads CASGWASTDTQYF. The CDR3 nucleotides are TGTGCCAGTGGTTGGGCCAGCACAGATACGCAGTATTTT.

This clone was recorded a few times. This chain connects TRBV2 to TRBJ2-3; D not resolved. Germline CDR1 is SNHLY and CDR2 is FYNNEI. V lost 4 bases to trimming and J lost 0 bases, with 14 bases between them. The CDR3 extends over 16 amino acids. In DNA, the CDR3 is TGTGCCAGCAGTGCCCTTCCCGGGCATAGCACAGATACGCAGTATTTT. Protein product: CASSALPGHSTDTQYF.

V usage is TRBV18 and J usage is TRBJ1-4, with TRBD1 as a possible D gene (5 bases). This CDR3 spans 16 amino acids. The germline V gene encodes CDR1 KGHSH and CDR2 LQKENI. With 5 bases removed from V and 0 bases from J, the gap between germline ends came to 13 bases. Here the CDR3 reads CASSMTGDATNEKLFF. In nucleotides, the CDR3 is TGTGCCAGCTCAATGACGGGGGACGCAACTAATGAAAAACTGTTTTTT.

The genes are TRBV4-2 and TRBJ1-5, with 8 positions matching TRBD1. V lost 0 bases and J lost 8; bases outside the gene matches: 9. The CDR3 sequence is 16 residues long. Germline V lookup: CDR1 LGHNA, CDR2 YNFKEQ. CDR3 sequence: CASSQDGQGAREPQHF. The CDR3 DNA reads TGTGCCAGCAGCCAAGATGGGCAGGGGGCGCGGGAGCCCCAGCATTTT.

The J gene is TRBJ2-3, the V gene TRBV28; possible D gene TRBD2, 5 bases. Deletions cut 2 bases from V and 5 bases from J, with 8 bases between. The V gene's germline CDR1 is MDHEN and CDR2 SYDVKM. The CDR3 has 13 amino acids. The CDR3: CASSLLARDTQYF. CDR3 DNA: TGTGCCAGCAGTTTACTAGCAAGAGATACGCAGTATTTT.

The chain recombines TRBV5-1 with TRBJ2-7, with 8 bases that match TRBD1. After removal of 0 bases from V and 5 bases from J, the junction contained 4 bases not matched to a gene. CDR1 and CDR2 (germline): SGHRS, YFSETQ. The CDR3 contains 14 residues. The DNA of the CDR3 is TGCGCCAGCAGCTTGGCAGGGGGCGGGGACGAGCAGTACTTC. As protein: CASSLAGGGDEQYF.

The CDR3, as DNA: TGTGCCAGCAGTTACTCGCGGGACAGGGGTCAATACGAGCAGTACTTC. Its translation: CASSYSRDRGQYEQYF. V is TRBV6-2 or TRBV6-3 and J is TRBJ2-7; 10 bases match TRBD1. With V trimmed by 0 bases and J by 4 bases, 6 bases remained unmatched. The CDR3 runs 16 residues. Germline CDR1 is MNHEY and CDR2 is SVGEGT.

This chain joins TRBV6-1 and TRBJ1-2; 8 bases agree with TRBD1. Germline CDR1 and CDR2: MNHNS and SASEGT. The CDR3 sequence is 14 residues long. V was pared by 0 bases and J by 6 bases, with 3 bases of the junction left unmatched. The CDR3 protein is CASSEADRVDGYTF. The CDR3 bases are TGTGCCAGCAGTGAAGCGGACAGGGTTGATGGCTACACCTTC.

This clone was recorded a few times. The chain carries TRBV28 and TRBJ1-1; a weak D match, TRBD1 (6 bases). Per germline, CDR1 MDHEN and CDR2 SYDVKM. Trimming pared 5 bases from V and 5 bases from J, leaving 18 bases between. This CDR3 comprises 15 residues. The CDR3 reads CASSPYRGARTEAFF. The CDR3 bases are TGTGCCAGCAGTCCTTATCGGGGGGCGAGGACTGAAGCTTTCTTT.

The chain uses TRBV27 and TRBJ1-1; the match to TRBD1 covers 8 bases. Germline V gives CDR1 MNHEY, CDR2 SMNVEV (reference sequence). The CDR3 loop spans 17 amino acids. V dropped 6 bases and J dropped 1; count of bases not matched to a gene: 13. The CDR3 spells CASRTGRTGMTNTEAFF. Here the CDR3 DNA reads TGTGCCAGCAGGACCGGGCGGACAGGGATGACGAACACTGAAGCTTTCTTT.

This rearrangement joins TRBV12-5 to TRBJ1-5; no definite D call. The CDR3 spans 14 residues. V lost 1 base and J lost 4, with 8 bases in between. Germline lookup yields CDR1 LGHNT and CDR2 FRNRAP. DNA for the CDR3: TGTGCTAGTGGTTTGGGGACCGATAATCAGCCCCAGCATTTT. Protein sequence: CASGLGTDNQPQHF. The full variable domain, with the rest looked up from reference TRBV12-5 and TRBJ1-5, is DARVTQTPRHKVTEMGQEVTMRCQPILGHNTVFWYRQTMMQGLELLAYFRNRAPLDDSGMPKDRFSAEMPDATLATLKIQPSEPRDSAVYFCASGLGTDNQPQHFGDGTRLSIL.

The V call is TRBV11-2, the J call TRBJ2-7; D possibly corresponds to TRBD2 (5 bases). Germline V gene sequence: CDR1 SGHAT, CDR2 FQNNGV. V gave up 6 bases and J gave up 0 bases, with 9 bases separating them. The CDR3 covers 13 residues. The CDR3 bases are TGTGCCAGCAGTTCCGGGGTCTCCTACGAGCAGTACTTC. Translation gives CASSSGVSYEQYF.

The genes are TRBV7-6 and TRBJ2-7; 8 nucleotides match TRBD1. Trimming took 2 bases from V and 2 from J; bases not matched to a gene: 8. The CDR3 length is 16 residues. Per germline, CDR1 SGHVS and CDR2 FNYEAQ. CDR3 in DNA: TGTGCCAGCAGCTTATCAGGGGGCAGTCCAGCCTACGAGCAGTACTTC. Residues: CASSLSGGSPAYEQYF.

This chain connects TRBV19 to TRBJ2-7; 7 bases fit TRBD2. The V gene end was trimmed by 4 bases and the J gene end by 2 bases; junction bases not matched to a gene: 2. CDR3 size: 13 residues. In germline, CDR1 is LNHDA, CDR2 SQIVND (reference sequence). The CDR3 DNA reads TGTGCCAGTAGTACCGGACTAGCCTACGAGCAGTACTTC. Translation gives CASSTGLAYEQYF.

This chain uses TRBV6-2 or TRBV6-3 with TRBJ2-3, with TRBD2 identical over 12 bases. This CDR3 region has 17 residues. J gave up 5 bases and V 6 bases, and 12 bases lay outside the gene matches. Per germline, CDR1 MNHEY and CDR2 SVGEGT. CDR3 nucleotides: TGTGCCAGCAGCCGCAATCTAGCGGGGGGGCCGATAGATACGCAGTATTTT. This gives the protein CASSRNLAGGPIDTQYF.

The chain employs TRBV20-1 and TRBJ1-4, with D possibly being TRBD1 (6 bases). CDR1 and CDR2 from the germline V gene are DFQATT and SNEGSKA (reference sequence). V was trimmed by 3 bases and J by 6 bases, leaving 17 bases between them. This CDR3 is built from 15 residues. The CDR3 sequence: CSASPLAGEDEKLFF. The CDR3 DNA reads as TGCAGTGCTAGTCCCCTGGCAGGGGAAGATGAAAAACTGTTTTTT.

V usage is TRBV5-1 and J usage is TRBJ1-2; TRBD1 matches at 8 bases. CDR1 is SGHRS and CDR2 is YFSETQ in the germline V gene. Unmatched junction bases numbered 9, after V lost 1 base and J lost 1 base. CDR3 length: 17 amino acids. The CDR3 region has the DNA TGCGCCAGCAGCTTGATGGGAGACGGACAGGGTAACTATGGCTACACCTTC. As protein: CASSLMGDGQGNYGYTF. The full variable domain, rest sourced from reference TRBV5-1 and TRBJ1-2, is KAGVTQTPRYLIKTRGQQVTLSCSPISGHRSVSWYQQTPGQGLQFLFEYFSETQRNKGNFPGRFSGRQFSNSRSEMNVSTLELGDSALYLCASSLMGDGQGNYGYTFGSGTRLTVV.

The rearrangement uses TRBV13 and TRBJ2-7; D may be TRBD1 (6 bases). The germline CDR1 and CDR2 sequences are PRHDT and FYEKMQ (reference sequence). The CDR3 extends over 15 amino acids. Trimming left V 1 base short and J 2 bases short, with 12 bases between. For the CDR3, the DNA is TGTGCCAGCAGCTTAGACGGGACACCGACCTACGAGCAGTACTTC. As protein: CASSLDGTPTYEQYF. The whole variable domain, remainder taken from reference TRBV13 and TRBJ2-7, is AAGVIQSPRHLIKEKRETATLKCYPIPRHDTVYWYQQGPGQDPQFLISFYEKMQSDKGSIPDRFSAQQFSDYHSELNMSSLELGDSALYFCASSLDGTPTYEQYFGPGTRLTVT.

This chain connects TRBV6-5 to TRBJ2-5, with D perhaps given as TRBD1 or TRBD2 (6 bases each). In germline, CDR1 is MNHEY, CDR2 SVGAGI. The CDR3 is 14 amino acids. Trimming pared 10 bases from V and 1 base from J, leaving 16 bases between. CDR3 amino acids: CATGVWGAQETQYF. The CDR3 DNA is TGTGCCACGGGAGTTTGGGGGGCCCAAGAGACCCAGTACTTC.

V usage is TRBV19 and J usage is TRBJ1-5, with D possibly being TRBD1 (6 bases). Trimming shortened V by 6 bases and J by 0 bases, and 12 bases separated the two germline ends. Germline V gives CDR1 LNHDA, CDR2 SQIVND (reference sequence). This CDR3 has 15 residues. The CDR3 sequence: CASSLDRYSNQPQHF. The CDR3, as DNA: TGTGCCAGTAGCCTCGACAGGTATAGCAATCAGCCCCAGCATTTT.

V and J are TRBV29-1 and TRBJ1-3, with D possibly being TRBD1 (5 bases). V was cut by 5 bases and J by 4 bases, with 12 bases left in between. The germline V gene has CDR1 SQVTM and CDR2 ANQGSEA. CDR3 length: 13 residues. The CDR3, as DNA: TGCAGCGTTTGGGGGGTCAGGGGAAACACCATATATTTT. This gives the protein CSVWGVRGNTIYF.

The V gene is TRBV6-5, the J gene TRBJ1-3; 8 bases align to TRBD1. This CDR3 region has 14 residues. V gave up 7 bases and J gave up 1 base; unmatched junction bases: 3. Looked up from germline, CDR1 is MNHEY and CDR2 is SVGAGI. The CDR3 spells CASMQGASGNTIYF. The CDR3 coding sequence is TGTGCCAGCATGCAGGGGGCGTCTGGAAACACCATATATTTT.

The CDR3 is CASSVVPDFGTQYF. DNA of the CDR3: TGTGCCAGCAGCGTAGTCCCGGACTTCGGTACGCAGTATTTT. The chain uses TRBV9 and TRBJ2-3, with TRBD2 as a possible D gene (5 bases). The CDR3 runs to 14 residues. Germline-derived CDR1 and CDR2 are SGDLS and YYNGEE. Trimming cost V 0 bases and J 8 bases, with 13 bases left between them. The whole variable domain, remainder taken from reference TRBV9 and TRBJ2-3, is DSGVTQTPKHLITATGQRVTLRCSPRSGDLSVYWYQQSLDQGLQFLIQYYNGEERAKGNILERFSAQQFPDLHSELNLSSLELGDSALYFCASSVVPDFGTQYFGPGTRLTVL.

V is TRBV4-1 and J is TRBJ1-2; TRBD1 might be the D (6 bases). CDR3 length: 15 amino acids. Germline CDR1 MGHRA, CDR2 YSYEKL. The V end was cut by 1 base, the J end by 4 bases, with 13 bases between. CDR3 loop: CASSQVEGGSYGYTF. The CDR3 region has the DNA TGCGCCAGCAGCCAAGTAGAGGGGGGTAGCTATGGCTACACCTTC.

This sequence joins TRBV6-2 or TRBV6-3 and TRBJ1-2, with D possibly matching TRBD1 (5 bases). V shed 6 bases and J shed 4 bases, with 9 bases lying between them. The CDR3 runs to 12 residues. Germline V gene sequence: CDR1 MNHEY, CDR2 SVGEGT. DNA of the CDR3: TGTGCCAGCAGCCTAGACAGCTATGGCTACACCTTC. This codes for CASSLDSYGYTF.

This chain links TRBV5-1 with TRBJ2-7; D may be TRBD1 (5 bases). The germline V gene encodes CDR1 SGHRS and CDR2 YFSETQ. The CDR3 sequence is 14 residues long. V lost 0 bases and J 2 bases, leaving 9 bases between the germline ends. CDR3 sequence reads: CASSLAGSPYEQYF. The DNA of the CDR3 is TGCGCCAGCAGCTTGGCAGGGTCCCCCTACGAGCAGTACTTC.

The chain carries TRBV3-1 (or the pseudogene TRBV3-2) and TRBJ1-1; no clear D. Germline CDR1 is LGHDT and CDR2 is YNNKEL (reference sequence). Trimming shortened V by 1 base and J by 0 bases, and 9 bases separated the two germline ends. The CDR3 is made up of 15 amino acids. The CDR3 is CASSQGAAMNTEAFF. As DNA, the CDR3 is TGTGCCAGCAGCCAAGGGGCGGCTATGAACACTGAAGCTTTCTTT.

The CDR3 bases are TGTGCCAGCAGCCCACGGGGGACAGGGTGGGCTGAAGCTTTCTTT. This translates into CASSPRGTGWAEAFF. V is TRBV7-9 and J is TRBJ1-1; 9 bases align to TRBD1. V trimming: 5 bases; J trimming: 6 bases; junction bases outside the gene matches: 10. From germline, CDR1 is SEHNR and CDR2 FQNEAQ (reference sequence). The CDR3 has 15 residues. The whole variable domain, remainder taken from reference TRBV7-9 and TRBJ1-1, is DTGVSQNPRHKITKRGQNVTFRCDPISEHNRLYWYRQTLGQGPEFLTYFQNEAQLEKSRLLSDRFSAERPKGSFSTLEIQRTEQGDSAMYLCASSPRGTGWAEAFFGQGTRLTVV.

This chain connects TRBV5-1 to TRBJ2-7, with D perhaps being TRBD1 or TRBD2 (5 bases each). V was clipped by 1 base and J by 5 bases, with 13 bases between them. This CDR3 spans 14 amino acids. Germline CDR1 SGHRS, CDR2 YFSETQ. The CDR3 is CASSLRSGGNEQYF. The DNA of the CDR3 is TGCGCCAGCAGCTTGAGGAGTGGGGGAAACGAGCAGTACTTC.

This sequence joins TRBV28 and TRBJ2-7, with D possibly being TRBD2 (5 bases). The CDR3 sequence is 13 residues long. The germline V gene encodes CDR1 MDHEN and CDR2 SYDVKM. Trimming pared 11 bases from V and 1 base from J, leaving 15 bases between. CDR3 amino acids: CAVTGLRSYEQYF. For the CDR3, the DNA is TGTGCCGTCACGGGGTTGAGGTCCTACGAGCAGTACTTC.

The chain recombines TRBV5-1 with TRBJ1-2; possibly TRBD1 for D (5 bases). The V gene lost 3 bases and the J gene lost 6 bases, with 15 bases spanning the gap. The CDR3 runs to 14 residues. Germline V gene data show CDR1 as SGHRS and CDR2 as YFSETQ. The chain's CDR3 is CASSSDGAANGYTF. DNA of the CDR3: TGCGCCAGCAGCTCGGATGGGGCGGCAAATGGCTACACCTTC.

The chain couples TRBV5-1 to TRBJ2-7, with D possibly TRBD2 on 5 matching bases. V lost 6 bases to trimming and J lost 2 bases, with 15 bases between them. The CDR3 spans 14 residues. The germline V gene has CDR1 SGHRS and CDR2 YFSETQ. CDR3 DNA: TGCGCCAGCAATCCAAGCTCGGGAACCTACGAGCAGTACTTC. Amino acid sequence: CASNPSSGTYEQYF.